Listed below are T cell receptor beta chains from one sample, sequenced in a study of T-cell memory formation after mild COVID-19. MiXCR was run by TCRdb on the 5' RACE reads, yielding one entry per CDR3 protein. Among 450,000 or so distinct CDR3 sequences listed, approximately 23% were seen once. Material: PBMCs or a T cell subset sorted from them (not recorded which). All receptors derive from an adult woman who had mild COVID-19 (a few samples of this study predate the infection). Cell type and time point are not known. CDR3s include the opening cysteine and the closing phenylalanine or tryptophan. D genes are given only for firm matches. Expanded clones are given a class, and other clones once, few, many or no size at all.

TRBV7-2	NA	TRBD1	TRBJ2-1	TGTGCCAGCAGCTTTGACCGGGACAGATACAATGATCAGTTCTTC	CASSFDRDRYNDQFF
TRBV27	NA	NA	TRBJ2-5	TGTGCCAGATCGGACAAAGGAGAGACCCAGTACTTC	CARSDKGETQYF
TRBV12-3/TRBV12-4	NA	TRBD1	TRBJ2-5	TGTGCCAGCAGTGGACGACAGGGAATGAGGGAGACCCAGTACTTC	CASSGRQGMRETQYF
TRBV9	NA	TRBD1	TRBJ2-7	TGTGCCAGCAGCGGACCGACCGGGACAGGGAGCTCCTACGAGCAGAACTTC	CASSGPTGTGSSYEQNF
TRBV24-1	NA	NA	TRBJ2-1	TGTGCCACCAGTGCTGGAGGGAACGTCTATGAGCAGTTCTTC	CATSAGGNVYEQFF
TRBV10-3	few	TRBD1	TRBJ2-3	TGTGCCATCAGTCGAGGACAGGGGGATACGCAGTATTTT	CAISRGQGDTQYF
TRBV5-1	few	NA	TRBJ2-1	TGCGCCAGCAGCTCGGAGACGTCCGTCTTCTTC	CASSSETSVFF
TRBV7-8	once	TRBD1	TRBJ2-3	TGTGCCAGCAGCTTAGAGGGACAGGGGGCGGATACGCAGTATTTT	CASSLEGQGADTQYF
TRBV6-2/TRBV6-3	NA	TRBD2	TRBJ2-1	TGTGCCAGCAGTTTCCGCCGGACTAGCGGGAGGGGTGATGAGCAGTTCTTC	CASSFRRTSGRGDEQFF
TRBV20-1	NA	NA	TRBJ2-5	TGCAGTGCTAGAGAGGTCAGATCCGCCCAAGAGACCCAGTACTTC	CSAREVRSAQETQYF
TRBV7-9	NA	TRBD1	TRBJ1-2	TGTGCCAGCAGCTTAGGGGACAGACCCTATGGCTACACCTTC	CASSLGDRPYGYTF
TRBV19	many	NA	TRBJ1-1	TGTGCCAGTAGTCCACAGGGGAACACTGAAGCTTTCTTT	CASSPQGNTEAFF
TRBV12-3/TRBV12-4	many	TRBD2	TRBJ2-3	TGTGCCAGCAGTTATAGCGGGAGCACAGATACGCAGTATTTT	CASSYSGSTDTQYF
TRBV9	NA	NA	TRBJ2-7	TGTGCCAGCAGCTTTTCCACAGGGACCCACGAGCAGTACTTC	CASSFSTGTHEQYF
TRBV12-3/TRBV12-4	few	NA	TRBJ1-1	TGTGCCAGCAGTCTCACACAGGGAACCCTTGAAGCTTTCTTT	CASSLTQGTLEAFF
TRBV6-5	NA	NA	TRBJ1-4	TGTGCCAGCAGTTATCGGGGGGATGAAAAACTGTTTTTT	CASSYRGDEKLFF
TRBV12-3/TRBV12-4	few	TRBD2	TRBJ2-7	TGTGCCAGCAGTTCATATAAGCGGGGGGCCTCCTACGAGCAGTACTTC	CASSSYKRGASYEQYF
TRBV30	few	NA	TRBJ2-3	TGTGCCTGGAGTGTACGTTCAGATACGCAGTATTTT	CAWSVRSDTQYF
TRBV20-1	NA	TRBD1	TRBJ2-7	TGCAGTGCGGCCGGGACAGGGGTCTCGTTCTACGAGCAGTACTTC	CSAAGTGVSFYEQYF
TRBV2	NA	TRBD1	TRBJ2-7	TGTGCCAGCAGTGGACAGGGAAGGGTCTCCTACGAGCAGTACTTC	CASSGQGRVSYEQYF
TRBV24-1	few	NA	TRBJ2-3	TGTGCCACCAGCGCTAGAGGCAGAGGCACAGATACGCAGTATTTT	CATSARGRGTDTQYF
TRBV11-1	NA	NA	TRBJ1-1	TGTGCCAGCAGCCACAGACAGTTATTCTTT	CASSHRQLFF